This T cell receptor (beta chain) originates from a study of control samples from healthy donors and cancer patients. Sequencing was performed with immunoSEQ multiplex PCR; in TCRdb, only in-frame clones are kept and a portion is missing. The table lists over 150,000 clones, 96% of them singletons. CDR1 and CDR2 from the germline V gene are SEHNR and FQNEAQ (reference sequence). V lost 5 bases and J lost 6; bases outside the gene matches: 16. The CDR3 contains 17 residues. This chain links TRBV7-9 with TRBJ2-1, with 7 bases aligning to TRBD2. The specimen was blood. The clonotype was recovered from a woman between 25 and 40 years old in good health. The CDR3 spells CASSLGAGGSIRNEQFF. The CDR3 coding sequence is TGTGCCAGCAGCCTAGGGGCGGGCGGGAGTATCCGCAATGAGCAGTTCTTC.